Listed below are T cell receptor beta chains from one sample, sequenced in a study of T cells in Graves' hyperthyroidism and ophthalmopathy. TCRdb re-analysed the multiplex PCR reads in MiXCR, keeping a single row per CDR3 protein. The sample carries roughly 500,000 distinct CDR3 sequences, 46% recorded once. The material sequenced was peripheral blood or thyroid tissue (not recorded which). The origin of the receptors is an adult woman with Graves' disease, either hyperthyroidism or ophthalmopathy (not recorded which). The CDR3 runs from the conserved cysteine through the conserved F or W. D genes are given only for firm matches. Where a row states a size, it is once, few, many or the class of an expanded clone; other rows omit it.

. TRBJ2-5 . TRBV29-1 CSLGGGETQYF TGCAGCTTAGGGGGAGGCGAGACCCAGTACTTC
. TRBJ2-2 . TRBV15 CATSRVSTGELFF TGTGCCACCAGCAGAGTCAGCACCGGGGAGCTGTTTTTT
few TRBJ2-3 . TRBV29-1 CSAGRLADTQYF TGCAGCGCAGGACGGCTAGCAGATACGCAGTATTTT
. TRBJ2-3 . TRBV7-9 CASSLRLSTDTQYF TGTGCCAGCAGCTTAAGGCTGAGCACAGATACGCAGTATTTT
many TRBJ1-2 . TRBV15 CATSSDRNYGYTF TGTGCCACCAGCAGTGACAGGAACTATGGCTACACCTTC
few TRBJ2-2 . TRBV15 CATSNFLEGELFF TGTGCCACCAGCAACTTTCTCGAAGGGGAGCTGTTTTTT
. TRBJ1-3 TRBD1 TRBV20-1 CSAQQGAGNTIYF TGCAGTGCTCAACAGGGGGCCGGAAACACCATATATTTT
many TRBJ1-4 . TRBV12-3/TRBV12-4 CASSRDTGGEKLFF TGTGCCAGCAGTCGGGACACCGGAGGGGAAAAACTGTTTTTT
. TRBJ2-5 . TRBV2 CASSEGEFVTQYF TGTGCCAGCAGTGAAGGGGAGTTTGTGACCCAGTACTTC
many TRBJ1-6 . TRBV10-3 CATRSSSSYNSPLHF TGTGCCACACGGAGCTCGAGCTCCTATAATTCACCCCTCCACTTT
once TRBJ2-7 . TRBV5-1 CASSGQISYEQYF TGCGCCAGCAGCGGACAGATCTCCTACGAGCAGTACTTC
. TRBJ2-2 . TRBV9 CASSAEGRQANTGELSW TGTGCCAGCAGCGCCGAGGGACGGCAAGCGAACACCGGGGAGCTGTCTTGG
. TRBJ2-7 . TRBV7-9 CASSLHNRAYEQYF TGTGCCAGCAGTTTACATAACAGGGCTTACGAGCAGTACTTC
once TRBJ1-5 . TRBV2 CASSARASYSNQPQHF TGTGCCAGCAGTGCTAGGGCCAGTTATAGCAATCAGCCCCAGCATTTT
. TRBJ1-2 . TRBV2 CASSDRFYGYTF TGTGCCAGCAGTGACAGATTCTATGGCTACACCTTC
. TRBJ1-1 . TRBV5-5 CASSSSRLNTEAFF TGTGCCAGCAGCTCGTCAAGGTTGAACACTGAAGCTTTCTTT
few TRBJ1-5 . TRBV3-1 CASSQTGGSNQPQHF TGTGCCAGCAGCCAAACGGGGGGGAGCAATCAGCCCCAGCATTTT
. TRBJ1-2 . TRBV28 CASSLGTGSTYGYTF TGTGCCAGCAGTCTAGGGACCGGCTCGACCTATGGCTACACCTTC
. TRBJ2-7 . TRBV10-1 CASSEGSPYEQYF TGCGCCAGCAGTGAGGGCAGCCCCTACGAGCAGTACTTC
many TRBJ2-7 . TRBV5-1 CASSSAGVYEQYF TGCGCCAGCAGCTCCGCGGGCGTGTACGAGCAGTACTTC
. TRBJ1-2 TRBD1 TRBV7-2 CASSEDRGLYGYTF TGTGCCAGCAGCGAAGACAGGGGCCTCTATGGCTACACCTTC
many TRBJ1-4 TRBD1 TRBV7-9 CASSLTGVGGSNEKLFF TGTGCCAGCAGCCTCACGGGGGTAGGGGGCTCTAATGAAAAACTGTTTTTT
. TRBJ2-7 . TRBV29-1 CSVVLGPYEQYF TGCAGCGTTGTTCTAGGGCCCTACGAGCAGTACTTC
few TRBJ1-3 . TRBV11-2 CASSYYPSTVGNTIYF TGTGCCAGCAGCTATTATCCCTCGACGGTTGGAAACACCATATATTTT
. TRBJ2-7 TRBD2 TRBV25-1 CASTGPCGGPDEQYF TGTGCCAGCACCGGTCCCTGCGGGGGTCCCGACGAGCAGTACTTC
once TRBJ1-5 . TRBV5-4 CASSLGPDSFSQHF TGTGCCAGCAGCTTGGGGCCAGACAGCTTCTCCCAGCATTTT
. TRBJ1-3 TRBD1 TRBV7-8 CASIRDSVNSGNTIYF TGTGCCAGCATTAGGGACAGCGTGAACTCTGGAAACACCATATATTTT
. TRBJ2-2 . TRBV29-1 CSVVDNGNTGELFF TGCAGCGTTGTGGACAATGGAAACACCGGGGAGCTGTTTTTT
. TRBJ1-1 . TRBV19 CASTAPGGNTEAFF TGTGCCAGTACCGCCCCAGGCGGGAACACTGAAGCTTTCTTT
many TRBJ1-3 TRBD1 TRBV7-9 CASSLTGQGIGNTIYF TGTGCCAGCAGCTTAACGGGACAGGGGATTGGAAACACCATATATTTT
few TRBJ1-5 TRBD1 TRBV19 CASSSRGDQPQHF TGTGCCAGTAGTAGCAGGGGGGATCAGCCCCAGCATTTT
many TRBJ2-7 . TRBV5-1 CASSAGTAAYEQYF TGCGCCAGCAGCGCCGGTACAGCTGCCTACGAGCAGTACTTC
. TRBJ2-2 . TRBV25-1 CASSAQPGRKNTGELFF TGTGCCAGCAGTGCCCAACCGGGACGGAAGAACACCGGGGAGCTGTTTTTT
few TRBJ1-2 TRBD1 TRBV29-1 CSVADRAGYGYTF TGCAGCGTAGCGGACAGGGCTGGCTATGGCTACACCTTC
many TRBJ1-1 . TRBV5-1 CASSPDPSVMNTEAFF TGCGCCAGCAGCCCAGACCCGAGCGTTATGAACACTGAAGCTTTCTTT
many TRBJ2-7 . TRBV6-6 CASTEGVLYEQYF TGTGCCAGCACCGAGGGGGTCCTCTACGAGCAGTACTTC
. TRBJ1-2 . TRBV19 CASSSQMGLYGYTF TGTGCCAGTAGCAGCCAGATGGGACTCTATGGCTACACCTTC
many TRBJ1-2 TRBD1 TRBV20-1 CSASSTGGSLYGYTF TGCAGTGCTAGTTCGACAGGGGGTAGTCTCTATGGCTACACCTTC
. TRBJ2-5 . TRBV11-3 CASSVLGQETQYF TGTGCCAGCAGCGTACTAGGACAAGAGACCCAGTACTTC
many TRBJ2-7 . TRBV7-8 CASSLSRGLFEQYF TGTGCCAGCAGCTTATCCAGGGGACTGTTCGAGCAGTACTTC
. TRBJ1-1 . TRBV6-5 CASSYPTKGTEAFF TGTGCCAGCAGTTACCCCACGAAAGGGACTGAAGCTTTCTTT
once TRBJ2-7 . TRBV7-3 CASSLMPSYEQYF TGTGCCAGCAGCTTAATGCCTTCCTACGAGCAGTACTTC